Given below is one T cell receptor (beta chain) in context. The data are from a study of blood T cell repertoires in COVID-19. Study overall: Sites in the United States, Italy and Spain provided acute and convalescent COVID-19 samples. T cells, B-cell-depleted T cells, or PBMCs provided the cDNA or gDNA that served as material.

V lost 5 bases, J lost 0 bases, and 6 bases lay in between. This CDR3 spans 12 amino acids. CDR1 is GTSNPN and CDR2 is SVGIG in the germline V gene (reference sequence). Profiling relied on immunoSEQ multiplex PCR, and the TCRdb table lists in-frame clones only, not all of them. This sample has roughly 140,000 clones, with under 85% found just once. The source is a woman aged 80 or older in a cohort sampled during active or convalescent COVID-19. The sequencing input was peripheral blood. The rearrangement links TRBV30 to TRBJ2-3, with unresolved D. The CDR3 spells CAWGSSTDTQYF. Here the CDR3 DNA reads TGTGCCTGGGGGTCTAGCACAGATACGCAGTATTTT.